The source of this T cell receptor beta chain is a study of blood T cell repertoires in COVID-19. V shed 6 bases and J shed 2 bases, with 15 bases lying between them. The germline gives CDR1 SGHNT, CDR2 YYREEE (reference sequence). CDR3 size: 14 residues. Here immunoSEQ multiplex PCR was the method, and the copy in TCRdb shows in-frame clones only, minus some. The data hold about 120,000 clones, with approximately 80% observed a single time. The source material was peripheral blood. This chain links TRBV5-4 with TRBJ2-7; D is undetermined. The sequence was collected from a man aged 35 to 55 with active or convalescent COVID-19. The CDR3 DNA reads as TGTGCCAGCAAGACCGAGGCCGGCGCCTACGAGCAGTACTTC. This codes for CASKTEAGAYEQYF.